This TCR beta chain is from a study of shared clonotypes between healthy human individuals. Using immunoSEQ multiplex PCR, the repertoire was profiled, and TCRdb retains in-frame clones only, with some absent. The table shows about 2.4 million clones, with 93% occurring only once. The study, taken as a whole, reports: Investigators collected only blood, and repertoires in tissues likely differ. Non-shared clonotypes displayed generation probabilities falling below those of clonotypes present in all four donors. Clonotype sharing among donors was thought likely to change with sequencing depth.

Concerning this clone: Its antigen remains unknown.

The donors were all Caucasian adults (living in Nashville, Tennessee). The CDR3 loop spans 17 amino acids. CDR1 is SGHDN and CDR2 is FVKESK in the germline V gene. V was pared by 0 bases and J by 5 bases, with 17 bases between. The sample comprised naive CD4+ T cells from PBMCs. Documented subset: CD45RA+ positively selected. The origin of this receptor is a man between 18 and 29 years old in good health. Some clones in this sample may be carry-over from other donors' samples. The chain carries TRBV14 and TRBJ2-1; D may be TRBD2 (6 bases). The CDR3 is CASSQEIPAGYNNEQFF. The CDR3 DNA reads as TGTGCCAGCAGCCAAGAAATCCCAGCGGGCTATAACAATGAGCAGTTCTTC.